This T cell receptor (beta chain) was observed in a study of CD8 T cells in Susac syndrome (dated by TCRdb to between 2018 and 2020). About the investigation overall: Of the Susac syndrome patients who were sequenced, roughly eight were in clinical remission while about six had clinically active disease. At the time of blood withdrawal, Susac syndrome patients were either therapy-naive, taking corticosteroids (with some also receiving IVIg), or on IVIg alone. The study used repertoire sequencing to test whether antigen drove CD8+ T cell activation and differentiation in Susac syndrome. General study outcomes and caveats: The number of individuals in the TCR sequencing and HLA analysis was acknowledged as relatively small. In the CD4+ T cell repertoire of Susac syndrome patients, clonal expansion was not detected.

About this clonotype: Its specific antigen is unknown. Per-nucleotide qualities are absent, and no much larger clonotype sits a single base away.

Peripheral blood CD8+ and CD4+ T cells from healthy donors, Susac syndrome patients and multiple sclerosis patients were profiled using high-throughput TCR beta sequencing. The Susac syndrome patients fulfilled recently defined diagnostic criteria for definite or probable disease. Bulk CD8+ and CD4+ T cells were purified by magnetic negative isolation, whereas CD8+ TEMRA cells were enriched by FACS. Blood was drawn into EDTA tubes, processed within 24 hours, and PBMCs were isolated by density gradient centrifugation. PBMCs intended for TCR sequencing were cryopreserved in liquid nitrogen and thawed later in a water bath at 37 degrees C. Purity of sorted or isolated CD4+, CD8+ and CD8+ TEMRA cells was at least 90%. RNA was extracted using the RNeasy kit, and roughly 0.45 to 1 microgram was reverse transcribed with random hexamers. The immunoSEQ multiplex PCR assay, which covers 54 Vbeta and 13 Jbeta segments, was used to amplify TCR beta CDR3 regions. Bias from PCR amplification was corrected by using a synthetic template baseline for primer optimization and for computational correction. For the original study's pipeline: Reads were annotated to V, D and J genes per IMGT and analyzed with immunoSEQ Analyzer, keeping only productive sequences. Clonality was computed as one minus Shannon entropy normalized by log2 of the number of productive unique sequences. For each patient and control, public and private clones were evaluated among the 100 most prevalent clones. A clone was defined as Susac-specific if it was absent from the healthy and MS cohorts, from over a thousand published viral clones and from other ImmuneACCESS disease sequences. The raw public data were reprocessed by TCRdb itself: fastp quality trimming at Q25, MiXCR clonotype calling, in-frame beta chains only. For every CDR3 protein sequence, its rows merge into one entry that carries the most common genes and DNA. TCRdb's processing, not the authors' own work, is the source of the V and J calls. This sample has roughly 130,000 distinct CDR3 sequences in its table, and under 96% of those were observed once. The ten most abundant clones make up roughly 0.14% of the sample.

The junction shows trimming of 8 bases on V and 2 bases on J, and the gene matches do not reach 9 bases of it. Counted from cysteine to phenylalanine, this CDR3 has 16 amino acids. Only the CDR3 portion is preserved as DNA: 48 bases, with reading frame beginning at the first base. Taken from the germline V gene (reference sequence), the CDR1 and CDR2 loops are LGHDT and YNNKEL. This TCR was sampled from a human donor with Susac syndrome. The chain is encoded by TRBV3-1 joined to TRBJ2-7, with 13 junctional bases fitting TRBD2. Sequencing was performed on CD4+ T cells from PBMCs. The DNA sequence reads TGTGCCAGCGGGTCACTAGCGGGAGGGGCAACCTACGAGCAGTACTTC. This codes for CASGSLAGGATYEQYF.